The next 29 T cell receptor beta chains were all read from a single sample in a study of blood T cells in healthy people across ages. With a J-beta primer mix and a sample-barcoded 5' primer, a second PCR ran 7 to 11 cycles. TCRdb processed the 5' RACE reads anew with MiXCR; each CDR3 protein has one entry. The sample includes 1.5 million to 2 million distinct CDR3 sequences, about 28% of them seen just once. Material for sequencing was blood. The receptors were gathered from a woman in her twenties or thirties in good health.

The chain links TRBV20-1 to TRBJ2-3; D might be TRBD1 (6 bases). Trimming took off 4 bases at V and 5 bases at J, with 16 bases between the two ends. CDR3 length: 14 amino acids. Per germline, CDR1 DFQATT and CDR2 SNEGSKA (reference sequence). The CDR3 sequence: CSATKRDRRDTQYF. The CDR3 DNA reads as TGCAGTGCTACCAAGCGAGACAGGAGAGATACGCAGTATTTT.

This clonotype came up a few times. CDR3 sequence (DNA): TGTGCCAGCATGCTAGCGGGGAGACTTAGCACAGATACGCAGTATTTT. Its protein product is CASMLAGRLSTDTQYF. The gene calls are TRBV7-2 and TRBJ2-3, with 9 bases matching TRBD2. Germline values: CDR1 SGHTA, CDR2 FQGNSA. The CDR3 has 16 amino acids. Germline trimming cut 7 bases from V and 0 bases from J; bases unmatched to any gene: 8.

The table lists this clonotype with many counts. V is TRBV6-1 and J is TRBJ2-3; D is unresolved. Trimming removed 1 base at V and 5 bases at J, with 7 bases between. CDR1 and CDR2 from the germline V gene are MNHNS and SASEGT. The length of the CDR3 is 13 residues. The CDR3 region has the DNA TGTGCCAGCAGTGAAGGGGGTGAAGATACGCAGTATTTT. This gives the protein CASSEGGEDTQYF.

V gene TRBV30 combines with J gene TRBJ2-3; D not certain. This CDR3 contains 15 residues. Trimming stripped 1 base from V and 3 bases from J, with 14 bases between. CDR1 and CDR2 (germline): GTSNPN, SVGIG (reference sequence). CDR3 sequence (DNA): TGTGCCTGGAGTGAAAGACGCTGGCCGACAGATACGCAGTATTTT. Its translation is CAWSERRWPTDTQYF. Full variable domain (remainder filled in from reference TRBV30 and TRBJ2-3): SQTIHQWPATLVQPVGSPLSLECTVEGTSNPNLYWYRQAAGRGLQLLFYSVGIGQISSEVPQNLSASRPQDRQFILSSKKLLLSDSGFYLCAWSERRWPTDTQYFGPGTRLTVL.

Concerning this clonotype itself: Being one base from a much bigger clone, this may be a read error. The chain carries TRBV4-1 and TRBJ2-1; no clear D. The CDR3 runs to 14 residues. The V and J ends lost 2 bases and 3 bases respectively, with 8 bases between them. Germline CDR1 MGHRA, CDR2 YSYEKL. CDR3 loop: CASSQSVLYNEQFF. The CDR3, as DNA: TGCGCCAGCAGCCAATCCGTCCTCTACAATGAGCAGTTCTTC.

This clonotype was found a few times. The gene calls are TRBV7-9 and TRBJ2-3; D gene uncertain. The CDR3 has 13 amino acids. The V and J ends lost 8 bases and 0 bases respectively, with 9 bases between them. The germline gives CDR1 SEHNR, CDR2 FQNEAQ (reference sequence). This chain's CDR3 is CASALLSTDTQYF. CDR3 nucleotides: TGTGCCAGCGCCCTCCTCAGCACAGATACGCAGTATTTT.

The rearrangement uses TRBV20-1 and TRBJ2-7; TRBD1 matches at 7 bases. V lost 6 bases, J lost 3 bases, and 11 bases stayed unmatched. CDR1 and CDR2 from the germline V gene are DFQATT and SNEGSKA (reference sequence). The CDR3 totals 14 residues. The chain's CDR3 is CSARLRQGIYEQYF. Here the CDR3 DNA reads TGCAGTGCAAGACTTAGACAGGGAATCTACGAGCAGTACTTC.

The CDR3, as DNA: TGTGCCACCAGTGATTCGACTAGCTTAAACAATGAGCAGTTCTTC. Protein product: CATSDSTSLNNEQFF. V is TRBV24-1 and J is TRBJ2-1; 7 bases are a match to TRBD2. The V gene end was trimmed by 2 bases and the J gene end by 5 bases; junction bases not matched to a gene: 5. Germline lookup yields CDR1 KGHDR and CDR2 SFDVKD. This CDR3 spans 15 amino acids.

As concerns this clonotype: The junction departs from the called germline gene at one end, perhaps through a read error. The chain joins TRBV12-3 or TRBV12-4 to TRBJ2-1; tentatively, D is TRBD2 (6 bases). This CDR3 is built from 13 residues. The CDR3 region is CACSSGGTNEQFF. CDR3 DNA sequence: TGTGCCTGCAGTTCCGGGGGAACCAATGAGCAGTTCTTC.

The J gene is TRBJ2-2, the V gene TRBV20-1; 13 bases line up with TRBD2. Trimming removed 5 bases from V and 5 bases from J; junction bases left unmatched: 2. Germline V gene data show CDR1 as DFQATT and CDR2 as SNEGSKA (reference sequence). The CDR3 is 14 amino acids. The CDR3: CSAEGLAGTGELFF. CDR3 in DNA: TGCAGTGCTGAGGGACTAGCGGGAACCGGGGAGCTGTTTTTT.

This clonotype was seen more than once but under ten times. The rearrangement links TRBV5-1 to TRBJ1-2, with TRBD1 identical over 7 bases. V shed 5 bases and J 5 bases; nucleotides not matched to a gene: 12. The CDR3 length is 15 residues. Germline V CDR1 and CDR2: SGHRS, YFSETQ. The chain's CDR3 is CASSKEPGQMYGYTF. The CDR3 DNA is TGCGCCAGCAGTAAGGAACCGGGACAGATGTATGGCTACACCTTC.

Concerning this clonotype itself: Given the absence of the conserved phenylalanine or tryptophan at the CDR3 end, a read error is likely. The chain carries TRBV3-1 and TRBJ2-7; no definite D call. Germline V gene lookup returns CDR1 LGHDT and CDR2 YNNKEL (reference sequence). The CDR3 loop spans 12 amino acids. The ends were cut back, 4 bases at V and 1 base at J, with 5 bases in the middle. CDR3 in amino acids: CASSLGSYEQYL. CDR3 DNA sequence: TGTGCCAGCAGCCTAGGTTCCTACGAGCAGTACTTA.

As concerns this clonotype: This may be a read error, as it is one base from a much larger clone. The chain couples TRBV20-1 to TRBJ2-7, with TRBD2 identical over 7 bases. The germline V gene encodes CDR1 DFQATT and CDR2 SNEGSKA (reference sequence). The CDR3 has 15 residues. CDR3 protein: CSVRPRLGGTYEQYF. Here the CDR3 DNA reads TGCAGTGTTAGACCCCGACTGGGGGGGACCTACGAGCAGTACTTC.

This clonotype has a count of ten or more. J is TRBJ2-7 and V is TRBV29-1; 11 nucleotides match TRBD2. V gave up 7 bases and J gave up 2 bases; unmatched junction bases: 4. The germline CDR1 and CDR2 sequences are SQVTM and ANQGSEA. The CDR3 has 13 residues. The CDR3 coding sequence is TGCAGCGGCAGACTAGCGGGGACCTACGAGCAGTACTTC. Translation: CSGRLAGTYEQYF.

Only a few counts were recorded for this clonotype. The CDR3 coding sequence is TGCGCCAGCAGTGAGGGCTACAGCCTGAACACCGGGGAGCTGTTTTTT. Translation gives CASSEGYSLNTGELFF. The chain employs TRBV5-1 and TRBJ2-2; maybe TRBD2 (5 bases). V was shortened by 5 bases and J by 1 base, with 15 bases between the two germline ends. Germline CDR1 reads SGHRS; CDR2 reads YFSETQ. The CDR3 contains 16 residues.

This clonotype was counted ten times or more. The chain couples TRBV29-1 to TRBJ1-2, with D uncertain. The V gene's germline CDR1 is SQVTM and CDR2 ANQGSEA. The CDR3 length is 11 residues. V lost 7 bases and J lost 4, with 10 bases in between. The CDR3 reads CSGAEAYGYTF. CDR3 DNA sequence: TGCAGCGGCGCCGAAGCCTATGGCTACACCTTC.

Details on this clonotype: An end of the junction does not agree with germline; a read error may underlie this. The chain combines TRBV15 with TRBJ2-7, with D possibly matching TRBD2 (6 bases). The CDR3 is 14 amino acids. Germline V gene sequence: CDR1 LNHNV, CDR2 YYDKDF (reference sequence). The DNA of the CDR3 is TGTGCCACCAGCAGAGACCGGGAGTCCTGCGAGCAGTACTTC. It yields the protein CATSRDRESCEQYF.

This clonotype has more than one count but fewer than ten. A junction boundary mismatches the germline segment, possibly from a read error. The V and J genes are TRBV18 and TRBJ2-7; 7 positions match TRBD2. Germline lookup yields CDR1 KGHSH and CDR2 LQKENI. This CDR3 has 13 residues. CDR3 nucleotide sequence: TGTGCCAACTCATGGGAGGGCTGGGACGAGCAGTACTTC. Translation gives CANSWEGWDEQYF.

This clonotype was seen many times. The V and J genes are TRBV9 and TRBJ2-5; 8 nucleotides line up with TRBD1. Germline lookup yields CDR1 SGDLS and CDR2 YYNGEE. The CDR3 spans 18 residues. The ends lost 0 bases at V and 5 bases at J; junction bases unmatched: 15. The CDR3 loop is CASSVGVLGQVGQETQYF. The CDR3 nucleotides read TGTGCCAGCAGCGTAGGAGTACTGGGACAGGTAGGGCAGGAGACCCAGTACTTC.

This chain uses TRBV19 with TRBJ2-7, with a tentative D call TRBD1 (6 bases). There are 16 residues in the CDR3. V was pared by 9 bases and J by 5 bases, with 26 bases between. CDR1 LNHDA and CDR2 SQIVND come from the germline V gene (reference sequence). The CDR3 is CASSALSGTIIHEQYF. The CDR3 nucleotides read TGTGCCAGCAGCGCCCTTAGTGGGACAATTATCCACGAGCAGTACTTC.

The chain combines TRBV28 with TRBJ2-5, with unresolved D. Germline V gene sequence: CDR1 MDHEN, CDR2 SYDVKM. The V gene lost 3 bases and the J gene lost 4 bases, with 12 bases spanning the gap. The CDR3 is 14 residues long. The CDR3 nucleotides read TGTGCCAGCAGTTTTAGCCAAGATGGAGAGACCCAGTACTTC. This translates into CASSFSQDGETQYF.

This clonotype has just a few counts. Here the CDR3 DNA reads TGTGCCAGCAGCCCAGGGACAGCGGGCGCCCCGTGGCCCCAGCATTTT. It encodes CASSPGTAGAPWPQHF. The chain combines TRBV7-2 with TRBJ1-5, with TRBD1 matching 7 bases. The V gene end was trimmed by 5 bases and the J gene end by 9 bases; junction bases not matched to a gene: 16. The V gene's germline CDR1 is SGHTA and CDR2 FQGNSA. The CDR3 is 16 amino acids.

Only a few counts were recorded for this clonotype. The V and J genes are TRBV20-1 and TRBJ2-2, with a tentative D call TRBD2 (5 bases). This CDR3 region has 15 residues. V was cut by 0 bases and J by 2 bases, with 10 bases left in between. The germline gives CDR1 DFQATT, CDR2 SNEGSKA (reference sequence). CDR3 DNA sequence: TGCAGTGCTAGAGATCCCAGCGGTAACACCGGGGAGCTGTTTTTT. This translates into CSARDPSGNTGELFF.

The chain combines TRBV18 with TRBJ2-1, with 10 bases identical to TRBD2. The germline V gene encodes CDR1 KGHSH and CDR2 LQKENI. The CDR3 covers 16 residues. The ends lost 1 base at V and 6 bases at J; junction bases unmatched: 6. The DNA of the CDR3 is TGTGCCAGCTCACCACGACTAGCGGGCGGAACCAATGAGCAGTTCTTC. Encoded protein: CASSPRLAGGTNEQFF.

This clonotype was counted between two and nine times. The chain uses TRBV28 and TRBJ2-3; a weak D match, TRBD2 (5 bases). The CDR3 is 15 amino acids. Trimming removed 1 base from V and 10 bases from J, with 18 bases in between. The germline V gene encodes CDR1 MDHEN and CDR2 SYDVKM. CDR3 sequence (DNA): TGTGCCAGCAGTTTATTGCTAGCTGGCGGCGCATCGCAGTATTTT. Encoded protein: CASSLLLAGGASQYF.

The chain has TRBV5-1 and TRBJ1-2; D not resolved. Trimming stripped 4 bases from V and 8 bases from J, with 21 bases between. Germline V lookup: CDR1 SGHRS, CDR2 YFSETQ. The CDR3 length is 15 residues. CDR3 sequence: CASSGARGNVEGYTF. The CDR3, as DNA: TGCGCCAGCAGCGGAGCCAGAGGGAATGTGGAGGGCTACACCTTC.

This clonotype came up many times. This chain uses TRBV14 with TRBJ2-5, with 11 nucleotides matching TRBD2. With 2 bases clipped from V and 0 bases from J, the junction kept 8 bases outside the gene matches. The CDR3 spans 18 residues. The germline V gene encodes CDR1 SGHDN and CDR2 FVKESK. The CDR3 reads CASSQFSGTSGYQETQYF. As DNA, the CDR3 is TGTGCCAGCAGCCAATTCTCCGGGACTAGCGGATACCAAGAGACCCAGTACTTC. The variable domain in full, with the rest retrieved from reference TRBV14 and TRBJ2-5, is EAGVTQFPSHSVIEKGQTVTLRCDPISGHDNLYWYRRVMGKEIKFLLHFVKESKQDESGMPNNRFLAERTGGTYSTLKVQPAELEDSGVYFCASSQFSGTSGYQETQYFGPGTRLLVL.

As concerns this clonotype: One end of the junction is discordant with germline, which a read error may explain. This chain connects TRBV12-3 or TRBV12-4 to TRBJ2-1; tentatively, D is TRBD2 (6 bases). This CDR3 has 14 amino acids. In DNA form, the CDR3 reads TGTGCCAGCAGAGGGGACTTTTCCTCCAATGAGCAGTTCTTC. This gives the protein CASRGDFSSNEQFF.

The V call is TRBV9, the J call TRBJ2-7, with D possibly called TRBD1 or TRBD2 (5 bases each). Trimming took off 3 bases at V and 6 bases at J, with 16 bases between the two ends. Germline V gene sequence: CDR1 SGDLS, CDR2 YYNGEE. CDR3 length equals 14 residues. CDR3 sequence: CASSALSGTGEQYF. The CDR3 region has the DNA TGTGCCAGCAGCGCGTTATCAGGGACCGGCGAGCAGTACTTC.